The clone carrying this T cell receptor (beta chain) has a handful of counts. Its specificity is unknown. Germline values: CDR1 SGDLS, CDR2 YYNGEE. The CDR3 runs 14 residues. Trimming removed 1 base at V and 4 bases at J, with 11 bases between. The study reverse transcribed the entire isolated RNA, so it sequenced expressed TCRB transcripts. TCRdb's copy holds only in-frame clones and misses some; the assay was immunoSEQ multiplex PCR. This sample has some 660,000 clones, with about 14% found just once. The data stem from a study of beta chain features in type 1 diabetes. Study-wide results and caveats: TCRB CDR3s from Type 1 diabetes patients were moderately but significantly shorter in all four CD4+ subsets. Insertions were fewer and deletions more numerous at VDJ junctions in type 1 diabetes patients.

V gene TRBV9 combines with J gene TRBJ1-2, with D possibly being TRBD1 (6 bases). The TCR comes from a man aged 18 to 30 with type 1 diabetes. Source material: naive CD4+ T cells from blood. This CDR3 reads CASSVTGQPYGYTF. The CDR3, as DNA: TGTGCCAGCAGCGTAACCGGACAGCCCTATGGCTACACCTTC.